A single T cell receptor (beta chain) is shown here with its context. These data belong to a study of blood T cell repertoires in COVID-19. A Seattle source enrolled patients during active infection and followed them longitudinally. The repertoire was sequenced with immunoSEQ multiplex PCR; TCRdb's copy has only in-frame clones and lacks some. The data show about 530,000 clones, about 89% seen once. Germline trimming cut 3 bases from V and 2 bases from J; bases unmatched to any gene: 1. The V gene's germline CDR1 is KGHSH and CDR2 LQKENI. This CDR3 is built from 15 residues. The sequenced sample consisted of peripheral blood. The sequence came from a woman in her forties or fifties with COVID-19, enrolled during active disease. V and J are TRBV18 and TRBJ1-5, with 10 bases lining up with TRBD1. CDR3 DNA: TGTGCCAGCTCACCGACAGGGGGCCGCAATCAGCCCCAGCATTTT. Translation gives CASSPTGGRNQPQHF.